What follows is one T cell receptor (beta chain) and its context. What it binds is not known. Using immunoSEQ multiplex PCR, the repertoire was profiled, and TCRdb retains in-frame clones only, with some absent. This sample yields 30,000 to 40,000 clones, of which roughly two thirds are seen a single time; about a quarter belongs to the top ten. CDR3 length: 16 amino acids. The V gene lost 5 bases and the J gene lost 1 base, with 13 bases spanning the gap. Germline assignment: CDR1 SGHRS and CDR2 YFSETQ. The data stem from a study of cytotoxic CD8 clonotypes in ibrutinib-treated CLL. Study-wide results and limits: Progressing and sustained-remission patients had different sampling times.

This clonotype originated in a human donor with chronic lymphocytic leukemia. Sequenced material: PBMCs, taken before ibrutinib treatment. The chain carries TRBV5-1 and TRBJ2-6, with D unresolved. The CDR3 protein is CASSLPQYSGANVLTF. CDR3 nucleotide sequence: TGCGCCAGCAGTTTGCCACAGTATTCTGGGGCCAACGTCCTGACTTTC.